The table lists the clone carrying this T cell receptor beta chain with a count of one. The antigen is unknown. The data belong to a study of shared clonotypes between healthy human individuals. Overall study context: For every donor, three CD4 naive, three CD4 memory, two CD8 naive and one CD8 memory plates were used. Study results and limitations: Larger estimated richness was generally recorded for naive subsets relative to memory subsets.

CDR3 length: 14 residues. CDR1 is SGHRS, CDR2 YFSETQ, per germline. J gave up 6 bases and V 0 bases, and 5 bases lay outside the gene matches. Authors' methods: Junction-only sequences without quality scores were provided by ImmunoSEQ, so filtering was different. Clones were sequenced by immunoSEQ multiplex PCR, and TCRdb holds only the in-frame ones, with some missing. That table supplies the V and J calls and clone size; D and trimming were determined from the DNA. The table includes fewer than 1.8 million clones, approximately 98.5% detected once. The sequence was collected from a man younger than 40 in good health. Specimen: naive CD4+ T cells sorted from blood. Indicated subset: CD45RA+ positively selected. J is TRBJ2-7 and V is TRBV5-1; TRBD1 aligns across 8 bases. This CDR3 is CASSLAAGGSEQYF. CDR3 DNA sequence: TGCGCCAGCAGCTTGGCGGCAGGGGGCTCCGAGCAGTACTTC.